Each of the 26 T cell receptor beta chains below was sequenced from the same sample in a study of cytomegalovirus exposure and HLA in healthy donors. The study ran its PCR with 60 Vbeta and 13 Jbeta primers. The method was immunoSEQ multiplex PCR; TCRdb's version includes in-frame clones alone and lacks a portion of them. The sample includes about 130,000 clones, about three quarters of them seen just once. Sequencing was performed on PBMCs. These receptors were taken from a man aged 45-65 years in good health and CMV-seronegative.

This clone was counted a few times. V and J are TRBV5-6 and TRBJ2-2; D gene unclear. V gave up 1 base and J gave up 1 base, with 2 bases separating them. Germline lookup yields CDR1 SGHDT and CDR2 YYEEEE. The CDR3 extends over 13 amino acids. The CDR3 DNA reads TGTGCCAGCAGCTTGCAGAACACCGGGGAGCTGTTTTTT. Translating gives CASSLQNTGELFF. Supplemented by reference TRBV5-6 and TRBJ2-2, the full variable domain reads DAGVTQSPTHLIKTRGQQVTLRCSPKSGHDTVSWYQQALGQGPQFIFQYYEEEERQRGNFPDRFSGHQFPNYSSELNVNALLLGDSALYLCASSLQNTGELFFGEGSRLTVL.

The chain links TRBV30 to TRBJ1-6, with no clear D. Germline V gene data show CDR1 as GTSNPN and CDR2 as SVGIG (reference sequence). The CDR3 extends over 14 amino acids. V dropped 2 bases and J dropped 1 base, with 6 bases sitting between them. Here the CDR3 DNA reads TGTGCCTGGAGTCCGGGATCCTATAATTCACCCCTCCACTTT. Encoded protein: CAWSPGSYNSPLHF.

The chain joins TRBV9 to TRBJ2-7, with TRBD1 as a possible D gene (5 bases). Looked up from germline, CDR1 is SGDLS and CDR2 is YYNGEE. This CDR3 is built from 13 residues. The V end was cut by 0 bases, the J end by 4 bases, with 8 bases between. The CDR3 here is CASSVAREYEQYV. In DNA form, the CDR3 reads TGTGCCAGCAGCGTAGCCAGGGAATACGAGCAGTACGTC.

The chain uses TRBV9 and TRBJ1-2, with 10 nucleotides matching TRBD1. CDR1 SGDLS and CDR2 YYNGEE come from the germline V gene. CDR3 length: 15 amino acids. The V gene end was trimmed by 3 bases and the J gene end by 8 bases; junction bases not matched to a gene: 10. DNA of the CDR3: TGTGCCAGCAGCGCCCCCGCGGGACAGGGGACCGGCTACACCTTC. Amino acids: CASSAPAGQGTGYTF.

The chain uses TRBV18 and TRBJ1-2; D remains ambiguous. V gave up 2 bases and J gave up 4 bases, with 14 bases separating them. The CDR3 has 15 residues. From germline, CDR1 is KGHSH and CDR2 LQKENI. The CDR3 loop reads CASSPGEPHSYGYTF. DNA of the CDR3: TGTGCCAGCTCACCAGGGGAGCCTCACAGCTATGGCTACACCTTC.

This rearrangement joins TRBV7-9 to TRBJ2-3, with 11 bases matching TRBD1. Germline V gives CDR1 SEHNR, CDR2 FQNEAQ (reference sequence). This CDR3 has 18 residues. V lost 5 bases to trimming and J lost 4 bases; unmatched junction nucleotides: 14. As DNA, the CDR3 is TGTGCCAGCAGCCCCCTGGTTGGACAGGGGGCTTGGTCAGATACGCAGTATTTT. Translation gives CASSPLVGQGAWSDTQYF. Looking up the rest from reference TRBV7-9 and TRBJ2-3 gives the full variable domain: DTGVSQNPRHKITKRGQNVTFRCDPISEHNRLYWYRQTLGQGPEFLTYFQNEAQLEKSRLLSDRFSAERPKGSFSTLEIQRTEQGDSAMYLCASSPLVGQGAWSDTQYFGPGTRLTVL.

The CDR3 here is CASSSDPSGVGNEQFF. Here the CDR3 DNA reads TGTGCCAGCAGCTCCGACCCTAGCGGGGTGGGAAATGAGCAGTTCTTC. The chain carries TRBV7-3 and TRBJ2-1, with 9 bases fitting TRBD2. J gave up 7 bases and V 4 bases, and 11 bases lay outside the gene matches. Germline V gene sequence: CDR1 SGHTA, CDR2 FQGTGA. This CDR3 is 16 amino acids long.

This clone appeared a few times. The rearrangement links TRBV7-2 to TRBJ1-2, with 7 nucleotides matching TRBD1. Germline loops: CDR1 SGHTA, CDR2 FQGNSA. V shed 0 bases, J shed 4 bases, and the junction held 5 bases outside the gene matches. This CDR3 is 15 amino acids long. CDR3 sequence: CASSLALTGSYGYTF. In nucleotides, the CDR3 is TGTGCCAGCAGCTTAGCCTTGACAGGGAGCTATGGCTACACCTTC.

This clone came up once. The chain uses TRBV4-1 and TRBJ1-1; TRBD1 matches 10 bases. This CDR3 comprises 16 residues. V trimming: 7 bases; J trimming: 0 bases; junction bases outside the gene matches: 8. Germline assignment: CDR1 MGHRA and CDR2 YSYEKL. The CDR3 region is CASIPGTGEMNTEAFF. As DNA, the CDR3 is TGCGCCAGCATCCCCGGGACAGGGGAAATGAACACTGAAGCTTTCTTT.

The rearrangement uses TRBV7-9 and TRBJ1-1; no definite D call. Germline-derived CDR1 and CDR2 are SEHNR and FQNEAQ (reference sequence). The length of the CDR3 is 12 residues. V was clipped by 5 bases and J by 5 bases, with 9 bases between them. The CDR3 bases are TGTGCCAGCAGCCCCGGGGAAACTGAAGCTTTCTTT. It encodes CASSPGETEAFF. The variable domain in full, with the rest retrieved from reference TRBV7-9 and TRBJ1-1, is DTGVSQNPRHKITKRGQNVTFRCDPISEHNRLYWYRQTLGQGPEFLTYFQNEAQLEKSRLLSDRFSAERPKGSFSTLEIQRTEQGDSAMYLCASSPGETEAFFGQGTRLTVV.

This clone was detected only once. The rearrangement joins TRBV19 to TRBJ2-1, with 8 nucleotides matching TRBD1. V lost 7 bases to trimming and J lost 5 bases; unmatched junction nucleotides: 10. The CDR3 is 15 amino acids. CDR1 and CDR2 from the germline V gene are LNHDA and SQIVND (reference sequence). Here the CDR3 DNA reads TGTGCCAGTAATCGGGGACAGGTAGATAACAATGAGCAGTTCTTC. It is translated as CASNRGQVDNNEQFF. The variable domain in full, with the rest retrieved from reference TRBV19 and TRBJ2-1, is DGGITQSPKYLFRKEGQNVTLSCEQNLNHDAMYWYRQDPGQGLRLIYYSQIVNDFQKGDIAEGYSVSREKKESFPLTVTSAQKNPTAFYLCASNRGQVDNNEQFFGPGTRLTVL.

The chain employs TRBV11-2 and TRBJ2-2, with D unresolved. Germline values: CDR1 SGHAT, CDR2 FQNNGV. The V gene lost 1 base and the J gene lost 3 bases, with 6 bases spanning the gap. This CDR3 contains 14 residues. DNA of the CDR3: TGTGCCAGCAGCTTAGTGCAGGACACCGGGGAGCTGTTTTTT. It yields the protein CASSLVQDTGELFF. The full variable domain, with the rest looked up from reference TRBV11-2 and TRBJ2-2, is EAGVAQSPRYKIIEKRQSVAFWCNPISGHATLYWYQQILGQGPKLLIQFQNNGVVDDSQLPKDRFSAERLKGVDSTLKIQPAKLEDSAVYLCASSLVQDTGELFFGEGSRLTVL.

The chain combines TRBV5-6 with TRBJ2-5, with 12 bases that match TRBD1. Germline CDR1 and CDR2: SGHDT and YYEEEE. The CDR3 runs to 16 residues. V lost 2 bases, J lost 4 bases, and 6 bases stayed unmatched. The CDR3, as DNA: TGTGCCAGCAGCTTCCGGGACAGGGGGCGCCGAGAGACCCAGTACTTC. It specifies CASSFRDRGRRETQYF.

This chain connects TRBV9 to TRBJ2-7; TRBD2 matches at 7 bases. V lost 3 bases, J lost 7 bases, and 10 bases stayed unmatched. The CDR3 runs 14 residues. The germline V gene has CDR1 SGDLS and CDR2 YYNGEE. The CDR3 DNA is TGTGCCAGCAGCGAGGAGCCGGGACTATCAGAGCAGTACTTC. It encodes CASSEEPGLSEQYF.

The J gene is TRBJ1-6, the V gene TRBV6-4, with D tentatively TRBD1 (6 bases). Germline lookup yields CDR1 MRHNA and CDR2 SNTAGT. Trimming pared 7 bases from V and 10 bases from J, leaving 14 bases between. The CDR3 contains 13 residues. CDR3 sequence (DNA): TGTGCCAGCACAGCAGGGGTAGGATCACCCCTCCACTTT. Encoded protein: CASTAGVGSPLHF.

The chain combines TRBV4-1 with TRBJ1-5; 8 bases map to TRBD1. From germline, CDR1 is MGHRA and CDR2 YSYEKL. This CDR3 spans 15 amino acids. The V gene end was trimmed by 5 bases and the J gene end by 5 bases; junction bases not matched to a gene: 8. The CDR3 region has the DNA TGCGCCAGCAGCTCAAACCCAGGGGGCGATCAGCCCCAGCATTTT. Translating it yields CASSSNPGGDQPQHF.

This clone was seen more than once but under ten times. This chain joins TRBV28 and TRBJ1-2; no firm D call. The CDR3 is made up of 15 amino acids. V was shortened by 6 bases and J by 0 bases, with 14 bases between the two germline ends. Looked up from germline, CDR1 is MDHEN and CDR2 is SYDVKM. In nucleotides, the CDR3 is TGTGCCAGCAGCCTCCGGAGTCCACCTAACTATGGCTACACCTTC. Translated, it gives CASSLRSPPNYGYTF.

This chain links TRBV30 with TRBJ2-5; 8 bases agree with TRBD1. The V gene's germline CDR1 is GTSNPN and CDR2 SVGIG (reference sequence). The CDR3 contains 13 residues. The junction had 3 bases not matched to a gene; V was cut back by 2 bases and J by 4 bases. The CDR3 is CAWSSRGRETQYF. CDR3 sequence (DNA): TGTGCCTGGAGTTCCAGGGGGCGAGAGACCCAGTACTTC.

V gene TRBV11-3 combines with J gene TRBJ2-5; 10 nucleotides match TRBD1. CDR3 length equals 15 residues. The germline V gene encodes CDR1 SGHNT and CDR2 YENEEA. Trimming took 5 bases from V and 5 from J; bases not matched to a gene: 8. The CDR3 DNA sequence: TGTGCCAGCAGCCCCGGGACAGGGGAAGGGGAGACCCAGTACTTC. Amino acid sequence: CASSPGTGEGETQYF.

In this sample, this clone turned up a few times. Compared with germline, one end of the junction differs, possibly owing to a read error. The V call is TRBV7-9, the J call TRBJ1-5, with a weak D call TRBD1 (5 bases). Germline values: CDR1 SEHNR, CDR2 FQNEAQ (reference sequence). The CDR3 sequence is 17 residues long. CDR3 in DNA: TGTTCCAGCGGGGCCGGGGAGGGGCAGGGAGGCAATCAGCCCCAGCATTTT. Protein product: CSSGAGEGQGGNQPQHF.

This chain connects TRBV12-1 to TRBJ2-3; TRBD2 reflects the table's D call only, with no check against the DNA. TRBV12-1 is a pseudogene segment. This CDR3 region has 15 residues. The CDR3 here is CATCCGGTSTDTQYF. CDR3 nucleotides: TGTGCCACCTGTTGTGGGGGGACCAGCACAGATACGCAGTATTTT.

The chain combines TRBV12-5 with TRBJ1-6, with a possible D match to TRBD1 (6 bases). The CDR3 spans 14 residues. Deletions cut 10 bases from V and 6 bases from J, with 16 bases between. The germline V gene has CDR1 LGHNT and CDR2 FRNRAP. CDR3 in DNA: TGTGCTATTCGAACAGGGCCTACTAATTCACCCCTCCACTTT. Its translation is CAIRTGPTNSPLHF. The variable domain in full, with the rest retrieved from reference TRBV12-5 and TRBJ1-6, is DARVTQTPRHKVTEMGQEVTMRCQPILGHNTVFWYRQTMMQGLELLAYFRNRAPLDDSGMPKDRFSAEMPDATLATLKIQPSEPRDSAVYFCAIRTGPTNSPLHFGNGTRLTVT.

The chain is built from TRBV19 and TRBJ1-1; 10 nucleotides match TRBD1. The germline V gene has CDR1 LNHDA and CDR2 SQIVND (reference sequence). The CDR3 runs 15 residues. V gave up 3 bases and J gave up 5 bases; unmatched junction bases: 6. The CDR3 DNA reads as TGTGCCAGTAGTATTATCACGGACAGGGGGACTGAAGCTTTCTTT. It translates to CASSIITDRGTEAFF.

Turning to this clone: Other nucleotide sequences in the sample specify the same CDR3. The genes are TRBV2 and TRBJ2-5; the D gene is possibly TRBD2 (6 bases). Trimming took off 3 bases at V and 5 bases at J, with 7 bases between the two ends. CDR3 length: 12 residues. Germline lookup yields CDR1 SNHLY and CDR2 FYNNEI. CDR3 amino acids: CASSESGETQYF. The CDR3 DNA reads TGTGCCAGCAGTGAGAGCGGGGAGACCCAGTACTTC.

The V and J genes are TRBV11-2 and TRBJ1-2, with 8 bases that match TRBD1. V shed 5 bases, J shed 5 bases, and the junction held 13 bases outside the gene matches. The CDR3 loop spans 16 amino acids. The germline V gene has CDR1 SGHAT and CDR2 FQNNGV. The CDR3 bases are TGTGCCAGCAGCCTAAGGACAGGGACCGACCCATATGGCTACACCTTC. Amino acids: CASSLRTGTDPYGYTF.

The chain couples TRBV6-1 to TRBJ1-2; D remains ambiguous. This CDR3 is 16 amino acids long. The germline CDR1 and CDR2 sequences are MNHNS and SASEGT. Trimming removed 1 base at V and 0 bases at J, with 12 bases between. CDR3 in amino acids: CASSEDLQTSNYGYTF. Written as DNA, the CDR3 is TGTGCCAGCAGTGAAGACCTTCAGACATCTAACTATGGCTACACCTTC.